These 8 T cell receptor beta chains were all obtained from the same sample, sequenced in a study of siplizumab effects on memory and regulatory T cells. Produced via immunoSEQ multiplex PCR; TCRdb's table is partial and in-frame only. The table records about 100,000 clones, about 90% of them present only once. The sample comprised CD4+ T cells sorted from blood. All receptors derive from a human donor in good health.

The chain recombines TRBV28 with TRBJ1-5; TRBD1 is a possible D gene (6 bases). The CDR3 spans 12 residues. Germline-derived CDR1 and CDR2 are MDHEN and SYDVKM. V lost 5 bases, J lost 11 bases, and 13 bases lay in between. As DNA, the CDR3 is TGTGCCAGCAGTGCCAGGGGTCGAGCCCAGCATTTT. Translating gives CASSARGRAQHF.

V gene TRBV5-4 combines with J gene TRBJ2-5, with D uncertain. The length of the CDR3 is 14 residues. Trimming took off 1 base at V and 4 bases at J, with 11 bases between the two ends. From germline, CDR1 is SGHNT and CDR2 YYREEE (reference sequence). CDR3 sequence: CASSLSPGGETQYF. CDR3 nucleotide sequence: TGTGCCAGCAGCTTGAGCCCCGGTGGAGAGACCCAGTACTTC.

Details on this clone: This same CDR3 is encoded by further DNA sequences in the sample. This chain uses TRBV5-1 with TRBJ2-6, with 7 positions matching TRBD2. The CDR3 runs 16 residues. J gave up 4 bases and V 0 bases, and 4 bases lay outside the gene matches. CDR1 SGHRS and CDR2 YFSETQ come from the germline V gene. CDR3 coding DNA: TGCGCCAGCAGCTTGGCGGGGGGTCCCGGGGCCAACGTCCTGACTTTC. Translation gives CASSLAGGPGANVLTF.

The chain joins TRBV10-3 to TRBJ2-2; 11 bases line up with TRBD2. The CDR3 is 17 residues long. Germline-derived CDR1 and CDR2 are ENHRY and SYGVKD. The trim removed 2 bases at V and 2 bases at J, leaving 4 bases unmatched. CDR3 nucleotide sequence: TGTGCCATCAGTGAGGAACTAGCGGGGGTTAACACCGGGGAGCTGTTTTTT. It specifies CAISEELAGVNTGELFF.

The chain carries TRBV10-3 and TRBJ2-3; D may match TRBD1 or TRBD2 (7 bases each). Trimming shortened V by 0 bases and J by 5 bases, and 12 bases separated the two germline ends. Germline CDR1 ENHRY, CDR2 SYGVKD. The CDR3 contains 15 residues. The chain's CDR3 is CAISESDREGDTQYF. The CDR3, as DNA: TGTGCCATCAGTGAGTCCGACAGGGAGGGAGATACGCAGTATTTT.

V and J are TRBV12-5 and TRBJ2-5; no clear D. In germline, CDR1 is LGHNT, CDR2 FRNRAP. V was cut by 6 bases and J by 5 bases, with 13 bases left in between. The CDR3 has 13 residues. For the CDR3, the DNA is TGTGCTAGTGGCCCACCGGCGAGCGAGACCCAGTACTTC. The encoded protein is CASGPPASETQYF.

The chain combines TRBV2 with TRBJ2-2, with D perhaps TRBD1 (5 bases). Germline assignment: CDR1 SNHLY and CDR2 FYNNEI. CDR3 size: 14 residues. Trimming stripped 6 bases from V and 1 base from J, with 9 bases between. This chain's CDR3 is CASRLTGNTGELFF. CDR3 in DNA: TGTGCCAGCAGGTTAACAGGGAACACCGGGGAGCTGTTTTTT. Full variable domain (rest looked up from reference TRBV2 and TRBJ2-2): EPEVTQTPSHQVTQMGQEVILRCVPISNHLYFYWYRQILGQKVEFLVSFYNNEISEKSEIFDDQFSVERPDGSNFTLKIRSTKLEDSAMYFCASRLTGNTGELFFGEGSRLTVL.

This chain links TRBV28 with TRBJ2-5; no clear D. CDR1 and CDR2 from the germline V gene are MDHEN and SYDVKM. This CDR3 is built from 15 residues. Trimming took off 2 bases at V and 2 bases at J, with 12 bases between the two ends. The CDR3 coding sequence is TGTGCCAGCAGTTTAGTTATCGGGTCTCAAGAGACCCAGTACTTC. Amino acid sequence: CASSLVIGSQETQYF.